This passage covers 8 T cell receptor beta chains from one sample sequenced in a study of early T cells in non-severe SARS-CoV-2 infection. TCRdb redid the calling of the 5' RACE reads with MiXCR, one entry per CDR3 protein. The table includes some 56,000 distinct CDR3 sequences, over 13% detected once. This specimen consisted of whole blood, obtained at baseline. These receptors were obtained from an adult who was a healthcare worker with PCR-confirmed SARS-CoV-2 infection or an uninfected control (not recorded which).

This clonotype was picked up a small number of times. In DNA form, the CDR3 reads TGCAGTGCTTACCAAGGGGGGGCGTCTGTCGAGCAGTACTTC. Its protein is CSAYQGGASVEQYF. The rearrangement joins TRBV20-1 to TRBJ2-7, with a tentative D call TRBD2 (7 bases). CDR1 is DFQATT, CDR2 SNEGSKA, per germline (reference sequence). The V gene lost 5 bases and the J gene lost 6 bases, with 20 bases spanning the gap. The CDR3 covers 14 residues.

This chain links TRBV6-1 with TRBJ1-2; D possibly corresponds to TRBD1 (6 bases). Trimming shortened V by 4 bases and J by 0 bases, and 18 bases separated the two germline ends. The CDR3 has 17 amino acids. The germline CDR1 and CDR2 sequences are MNHNS and SASEGT. As DNA, the CDR3 is TGTGCCAGCAGTGCCAAACAGGGAGTTAAAGCTAACTATGGCTACACCTTC. Protein sequence: CASSAKQGVKANYGYTF.

This clonotype has only a few counts. CDR3 DNA sequence: TGTGCCAGTAGTACCCAGTATAGCGGCGGAGATACGCAGTATTTT. Amino acids: CASSTQYSGGDTQYF. The chain uses TRBV19 and TRBJ2-3, with D perhaps TRBD2 (6 bases). V dropped 4 bases and J dropped 5 bases, with 16 bases sitting between them. The CDR3 has 15 residues. Germline CDR1 is LNHDA and CDR2 is SQIVND (reference sequence).

This clonotype has a count of ten or more. The rearrangement joins TRBV18 to TRBJ1-5, with D maybe TRBD1 (5 bases). V shed 4 bases and J shed 7 bases, with 23 bases lying between them. This CDR3 comprises 17 residues. Germline CDR1 KGHSH, CDR2 LQKENI. The CDR3 sequence: CASSQNSGAGLRQPQHF. The DNA of the CDR3 is TGTGCCAGCTCACAAAACTCCGGGGCCGGCCTGAGGCAGCCCCAGCATTTT.

J is TRBJ2-7 and V is TRBV6-5; possible D gene TRBD2, 5 bases. The germline gives CDR1 MNHEY, CDR2 SVGAGI. The CDR3 spans 13 residues. The ends were cut back, 4 bases at V and 0 bases at J, with 7 bases in the middle. The CDR3 loop is CASSLRDSYEQYF. The CDR3 region has the DNA TGTGCCAGCAGTTTGAGGGACTCCTACGAGCAGTACTTC.

The chain uses TRBV5-1 and TRBJ2-3; tentative D call: TRBD1 (6 bases). V gave up 3 bases and J gave up 0 bases, with 14 bases separating them. This CDR3 is 16 amino acids long. Germline V gene lookup returns CDR1 SGHRS and CDR2 YFSETQ. The CDR3 nucleotides are TGCGCCAGCAGCTCGACAGGTTTTAGTAGCACAGATACGCAGTATTTT. This codes for CASSSTGFSSTDTQYF.

This clonotype was counted a few times. The gene calls are TRBV12-3 or TRBV12-4 and TRBJ2-1, with D possibly being TRBD2 (6 bases). The CDR3 consists of 15 residues. The ends were cut back, 5 bases at V and 0 bases at J, with 11 bases in the middle. For the CDR3, the DNA is TGTGCCAGCAGTCCGCTCGGGGGCTCCTACAATGAGCAGTTCTTC. Protein product: CASSPLGGSYNEQFF.

The chain couples TRBV12-3 or TRBV12-4 to TRBJ2-5, with a possible D match to TRBD2 (5 bases). This CDR3 comprises 13 residues. V shed 6 bases and J shed 5 bases, with 13 bases lying between them. The CDR3: CASSPGWLETQYF. Here the CDR3 DNA reads TGTGCCAGCAGCCCGGGGTGGCTTGAGACCCAGTACTTC.